This T cell receptor beta chain was found in a study of blood T cell repertoires in COVID-19. Profiling relied on immunoSEQ multiplex PCR, and the TCRdb table lists in-frame clones only, not all of them. Here the sample spans 50,000 to 75,000 clones, roughly 75% being singletons. The CDR3 is made up of 16 amino acids. Trimming removed 3 bases from V and 6 bases from J, with 18 bases in between. From germline, CDR1 is GTSNPN and CDR2 SVGIG (reference sequence). The chain carries TRBV30 and TRBJ1-6; D might be TRBD1 (5 bases). The sample comprised peripheral blood. The sequence came from a man between 60 and 75 years old with COVID-19, enrolled during active disease. As DNA, the CDR3 is TGTGCCTGGAGGTTTCAGGGCTGGGAATCTAATTCACCCCTCCACTTT. This translates into CAWRFQGWESNSPLHF. Together with reference TRBV30 and TRBJ1-6, the CDR3 gives the full variable domain: SQTIHQWPATLVQPVGSPLSLECTVEGTSNPNLYWYRQAAGRGLQLLFYSVGIGQISSEVPQNLSASRPQDRQFILSSKKLLLSDSGFYLCAWRFQGWESNSPLHFGNGTRLTVT.